A single sample is the source of the 8 T cell receptor beta chains below, sequenced in a study of cytomegalovirus exposure and HLA in healthy donors. The repertoire was sequenced with immunoSEQ multiplex PCR; TCRdb's copy has only in-frame clones and lacks some. The profile shows over 150,000 clones, about 86% of them singletons. The sequencing input was PBMCs. All receptors derive from a human donor in good health.

V usage is TRBV2 and J usage is TRBJ2-7, with D possibly being TRBD1 (5 bases). CDR1 is SNHLY, CDR2 FYNNEI, per germline. The CDR3 contains 12 residues. V shed 6 bases and J shed 4 bases, with 10 bases lying between them. The CDR3 region has the DNA TGTGCCAGCAGCGTCAGGGTGTACGAGCAGTACTTC. It codes for CASSVRVYEQYF.

This clone was counted between two and nine times. The chain couples TRBV5-8 to TRBJ1-5; no clear D. CDR3 length: 14 residues. CDR1 is SGHTS, CDR2 YDEGEE, per germline. Trimming removed 4 bases from V and 1 base from J, with 9 bases in between. Written as DNA, the CDR3 is TGTGCCAGCAGCCTCGGGATCAGCAATCAGCCCCAGCATTTT. It codes for CASSLGISNQPQHF.

In DNA, the CDR3 is TGTGCCAGCATCCAAAGTATAGGGGGCGCCGGGGAGCAGTACTTC. Translating it yields CASIQSIGGAGEQYF. The rearrangement uses TRBV6-6 and TRBJ2-7, with 7 bases matching TRBD1. With 7 bases clipped from V and 7 bases from J, the junction kept 16 bases outside the gene matches. The germline V gene has CDR1 MNHNY and CDR2 SVGAGI (reference sequence). This CDR3 has 15 amino acids.

V gene TRBV11-3 combines with J gene TRBJ1-1; 9 nucleotides agree with TRBD1. The CDR3 consists of 15 residues. Losses at the gene ends were 5 bases for V and 1 base for J; bases not matched to a gene: 5. Germline V gene lookup returns CDR1 SGHNT and CDR2 YENEEA. The CDR3 coding sequence is TGTGCCAGCAGCCCGGGACAGGGAAAGAACACTGAAGCTTTCTTT. This encodes CASSPGQGKNTEAFF.

The rearrangement uses TRBV7-8 and TRBJ1-6; D perhaps matches TRBD1 (5 bases). This CDR3 spans 16 amino acids. Trimming removed 4 bases from V and 6 bases from J, with 16 bases in between. Germline V lookup: CDR1 SGHVS, CDR2 FQNEAQ. The CDR3 is CASSSQGGRVNSPLHF. Written as DNA, the CDR3 is TGTGCCAGCAGCTCTCAGGGAGGGCGTGTTAATTCACCCCTCCACTTT.

This chain connects TRBV11-1 to TRBJ2-1, with no clear D. The CDR3 has 11 amino acids. CDR1 is SGHAT and CDR2 is FQDESV in the germline V gene (reference sequence). The V gene lost 5 bases and the J gene lost 5 bases, with 4 bases spanning the gap. CDR3 nucleotides: TGTGCCAGCAGCGTAAACAATGAGCAGTTCTTC. It translates to CASSVNNEQFF.

The V and J genes are TRBV11-2 and TRBJ1-5; D unresolved. V lost 3 bases, J lost 6 bases, and 9 bases lay in between. The V gene's germline CDR1 is SGHAT and CDR2 FQNNGV. The CDR3 has 13 amino acids. CDR3 sequence reads: CASSLTNGQPQHF. The CDR3 bases are TGTGCCAGCAGCTTGACAAATGGTCAGCCCCAGCATTTT.

The chain combines TRBV7-6 with TRBJ2-3; 10 nucleotides match TRBD2. The J segment lost 8 bases and the V segment lost 5 bases, leaving 13 bases of the junction unmatched. Germline V gene sequence: CDR1 SGHVS, CDR2 FNYEAQ. The CDR3 runs to 16 residues. CDR3 sequence reads: CASSPKRGGVRGTQYF. CDR3 in DNA: TGTGCCAGCAGCCCGAAGCGGGGGGGCGTTAGGGGTACGCAGTATTTT.